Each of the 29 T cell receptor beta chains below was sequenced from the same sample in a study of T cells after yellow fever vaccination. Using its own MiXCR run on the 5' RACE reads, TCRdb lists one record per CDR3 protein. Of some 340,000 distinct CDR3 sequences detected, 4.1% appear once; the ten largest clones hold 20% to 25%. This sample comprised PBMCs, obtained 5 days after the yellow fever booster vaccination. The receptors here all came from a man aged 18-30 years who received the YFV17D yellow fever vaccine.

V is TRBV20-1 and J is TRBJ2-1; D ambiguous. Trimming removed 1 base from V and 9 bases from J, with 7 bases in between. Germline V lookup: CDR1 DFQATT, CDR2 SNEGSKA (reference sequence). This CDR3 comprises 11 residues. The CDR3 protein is CSARGIREQFF. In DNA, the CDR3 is TGCAGTGCTAGAGGGATCCGTGAGCAGTTCTTC.

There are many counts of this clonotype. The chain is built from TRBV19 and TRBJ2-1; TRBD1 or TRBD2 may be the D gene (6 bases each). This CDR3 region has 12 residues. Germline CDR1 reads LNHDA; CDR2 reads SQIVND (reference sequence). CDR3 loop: CGTGASYNEQFF. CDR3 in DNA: TGTGGGACGGGGGCCTCCTACAATGAGCAGTTCTTC.

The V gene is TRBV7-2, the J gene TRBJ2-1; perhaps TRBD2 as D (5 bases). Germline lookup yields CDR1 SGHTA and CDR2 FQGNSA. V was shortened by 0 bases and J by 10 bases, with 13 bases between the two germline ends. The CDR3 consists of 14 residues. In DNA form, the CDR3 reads TGTGCCAGCAGCTTAGCGCCCCTCGAGCGGGAGCAGTTCTTC. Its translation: CASSLAPLEREQFF. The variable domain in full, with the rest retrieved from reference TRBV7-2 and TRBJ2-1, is GAGVSQSPSNKVTEKGKDVELRCDPISGHTALYWYRQSLGQGLEFLIYFQGNSAPDKSGLPSDRFSAERTGGSVSTLTIQRTQQEDSAVYLCASSLAPLEREQFFGPGTRLTVL.

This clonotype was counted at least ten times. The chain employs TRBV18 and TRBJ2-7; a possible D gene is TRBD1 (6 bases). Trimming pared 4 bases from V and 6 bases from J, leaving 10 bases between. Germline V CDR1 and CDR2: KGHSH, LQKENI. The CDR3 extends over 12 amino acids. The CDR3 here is CASSLGASEQYV. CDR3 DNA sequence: TGTGCCAGCTCACTGGGGGCCTCCGAGCAGTACGTC.

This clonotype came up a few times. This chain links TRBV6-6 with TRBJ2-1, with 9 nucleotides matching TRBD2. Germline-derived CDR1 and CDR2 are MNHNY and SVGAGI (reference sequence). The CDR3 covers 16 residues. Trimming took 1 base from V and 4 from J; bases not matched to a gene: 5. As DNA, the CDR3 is TGTGCCAGCAGTTACTATAGCGGGGGCCCATACAATGAGCAGTTCTTC. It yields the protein CASSYYSGGPYNEQFF.

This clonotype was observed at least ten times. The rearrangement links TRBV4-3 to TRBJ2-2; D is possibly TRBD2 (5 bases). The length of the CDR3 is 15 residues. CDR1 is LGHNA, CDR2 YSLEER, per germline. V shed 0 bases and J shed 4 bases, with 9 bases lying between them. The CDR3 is CASSQDPGSTGELFF. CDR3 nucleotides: TGCGCCAGCAGCCAAGATCCGGGGAGCACCGGGGAGCTGTTTTTT.

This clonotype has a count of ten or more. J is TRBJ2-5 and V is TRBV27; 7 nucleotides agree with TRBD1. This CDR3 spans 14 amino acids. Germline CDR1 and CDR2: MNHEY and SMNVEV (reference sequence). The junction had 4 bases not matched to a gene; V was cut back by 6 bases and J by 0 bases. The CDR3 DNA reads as TGTGCCAGCAGCTACGGGACAGACCAAGAGACCCAGTACTTC. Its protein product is CASSYGTDQETQYF.

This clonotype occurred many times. As DNA, the CDR3 is TGTGCCAGCAGCCCCAGGGACGGCGGATCGGACACCATATATTTT. Its translation: CASSPRDGGSDTIYF. This sequence joins TRBV3-1 and TRBJ1-3; D may be TRBD1 (5 bases). Trimming took off 4 bases at V and 8 bases at J, with 18 bases between the two ends. The CDR3 is 15 residues long. Germline CDR1 is LGHDT and CDR2 is YNNKEL (reference sequence).

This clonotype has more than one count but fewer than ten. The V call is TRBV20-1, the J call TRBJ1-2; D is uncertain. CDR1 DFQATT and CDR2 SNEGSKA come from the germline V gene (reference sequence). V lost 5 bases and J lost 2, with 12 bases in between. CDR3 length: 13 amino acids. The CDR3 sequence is CSAPRTANYGYTF. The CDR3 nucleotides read TGCAGTGCTCCCCGGACGGCGAACTATGGCTACACCTTC.

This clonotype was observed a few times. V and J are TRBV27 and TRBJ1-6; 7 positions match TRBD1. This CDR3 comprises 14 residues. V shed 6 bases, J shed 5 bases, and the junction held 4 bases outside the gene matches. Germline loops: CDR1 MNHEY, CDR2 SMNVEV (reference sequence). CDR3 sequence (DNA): TGTGCCAGCAGGACAGGGTTGAATAATTCACCCCTCCACTTT. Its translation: CASRTGLNNSPLHF.

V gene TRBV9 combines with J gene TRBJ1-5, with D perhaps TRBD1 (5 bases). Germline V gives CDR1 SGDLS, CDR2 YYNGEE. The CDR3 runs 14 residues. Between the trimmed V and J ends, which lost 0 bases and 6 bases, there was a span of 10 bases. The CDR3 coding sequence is TGTGCCAGCAGCGTAGGCAGGGAAGGTCAGCCCCAGCATTTT. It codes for CASSVGREGQPQHF.

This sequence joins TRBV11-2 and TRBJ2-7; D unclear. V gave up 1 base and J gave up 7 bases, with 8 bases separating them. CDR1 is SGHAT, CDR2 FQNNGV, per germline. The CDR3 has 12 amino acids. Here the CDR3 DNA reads TGTGCCAGCAGCTTAGTCGCGAGAGAGCAGTACTTC. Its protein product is CASSLVAREQYF. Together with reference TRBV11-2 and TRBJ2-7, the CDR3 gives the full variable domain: EAGVAQSPRYKIIEKRQSVAFWCNPISGHATLYWYQQILGQGPKLLIQFQNNGVVDDSQLPKDRFSAERLKGVDSTLKIQPAKLEDSAVYLCASSLVAREQYFGPGTRLTVT.

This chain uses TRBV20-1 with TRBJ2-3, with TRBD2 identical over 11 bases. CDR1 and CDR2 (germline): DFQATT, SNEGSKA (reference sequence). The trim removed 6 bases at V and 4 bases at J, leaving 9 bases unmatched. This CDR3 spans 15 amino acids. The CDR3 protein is CSAHPTSGAPDTQYF. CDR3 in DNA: TGCAGTGCCCACCCGACTAGCGGGGCCCCAGATACGCAGTATTTT.

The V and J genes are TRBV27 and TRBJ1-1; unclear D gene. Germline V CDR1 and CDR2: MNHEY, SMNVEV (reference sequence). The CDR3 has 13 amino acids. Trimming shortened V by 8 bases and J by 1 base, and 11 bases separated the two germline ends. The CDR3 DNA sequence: TGTGCCAGCGAGGAATTTCCGAACACTGAAGCTTTCTTT. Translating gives CASEEFPNTEAFF.

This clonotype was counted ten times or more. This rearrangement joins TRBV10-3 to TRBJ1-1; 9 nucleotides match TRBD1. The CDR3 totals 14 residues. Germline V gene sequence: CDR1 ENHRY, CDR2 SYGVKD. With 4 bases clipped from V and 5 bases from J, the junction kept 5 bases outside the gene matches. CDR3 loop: CAISVGQGRTEAFF. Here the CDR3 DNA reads TGTGCCATCAGTGTCGGACAGGGGCGGACTGAAGCTTTCTTT.

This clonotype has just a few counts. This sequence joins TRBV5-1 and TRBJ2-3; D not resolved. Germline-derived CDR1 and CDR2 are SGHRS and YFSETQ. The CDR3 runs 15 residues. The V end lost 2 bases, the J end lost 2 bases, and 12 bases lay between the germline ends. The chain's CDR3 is CASSLGAISTDTQYF. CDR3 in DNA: TGCGCCAGCAGCTTAGGAGCAATTTCCACAGATACGCAGTATTTT.

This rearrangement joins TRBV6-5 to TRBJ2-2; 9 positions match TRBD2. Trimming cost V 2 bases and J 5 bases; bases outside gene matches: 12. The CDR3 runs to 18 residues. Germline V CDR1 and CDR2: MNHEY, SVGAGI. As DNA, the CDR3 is TGTGCCAGCAGTTACGATCGCGCGGGGGGGCCGGGAACCGGGGAGCTGTTTTTT. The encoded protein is CASSYDRAGGPGTGELFF.

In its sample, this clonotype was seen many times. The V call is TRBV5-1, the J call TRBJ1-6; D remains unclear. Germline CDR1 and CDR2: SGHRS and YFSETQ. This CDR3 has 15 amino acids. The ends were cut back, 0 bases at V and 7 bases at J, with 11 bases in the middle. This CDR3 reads CASSLGPEGNSPLHF. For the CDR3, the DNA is TGCGCCAGCAGCTTGGGACCGGAAGGAAATTCACCCCTCCACTTT.

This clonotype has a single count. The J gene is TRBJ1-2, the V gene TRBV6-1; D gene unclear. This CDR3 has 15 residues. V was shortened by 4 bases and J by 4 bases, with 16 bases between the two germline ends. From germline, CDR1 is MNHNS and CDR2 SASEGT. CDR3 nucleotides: TGTGCCAGCAGTGGAGAAGCCTACCCCTTCTATGGCTACACCTTC. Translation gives CASSGEAYPFYGYTF.

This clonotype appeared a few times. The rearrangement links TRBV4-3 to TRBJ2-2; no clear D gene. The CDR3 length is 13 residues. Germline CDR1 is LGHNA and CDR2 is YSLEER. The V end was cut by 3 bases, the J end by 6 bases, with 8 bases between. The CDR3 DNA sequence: TGCGCCAGCAGCCACAGAGGAGCCGGGGAGCTGTTTTTT. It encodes CASSHRGAGELFF.

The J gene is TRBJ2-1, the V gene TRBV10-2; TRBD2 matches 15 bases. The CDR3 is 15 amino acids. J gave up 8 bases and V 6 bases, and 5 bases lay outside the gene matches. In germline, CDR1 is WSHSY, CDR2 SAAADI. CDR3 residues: CASRRTSGGGDEQFF. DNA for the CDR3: TGCGCCAGCAGAAGGACTAGCGGGGGGGGTGATGAGCAGTTCTTC.

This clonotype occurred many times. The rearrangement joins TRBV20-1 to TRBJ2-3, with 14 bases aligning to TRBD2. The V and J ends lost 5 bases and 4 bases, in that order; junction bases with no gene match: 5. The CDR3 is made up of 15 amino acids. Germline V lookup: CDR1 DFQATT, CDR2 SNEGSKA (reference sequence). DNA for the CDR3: TGCAGTGCTGGACTAGCGGGGGGTACCCCAGATACGCAGTATTTT. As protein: CSAGLAGGTPDTQYF.

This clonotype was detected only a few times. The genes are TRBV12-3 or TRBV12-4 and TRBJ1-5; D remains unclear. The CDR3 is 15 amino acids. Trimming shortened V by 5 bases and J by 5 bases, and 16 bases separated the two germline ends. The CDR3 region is CASSQDTLGHQPQHF. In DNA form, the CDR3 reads TGTGCCAGCAGTCAAGACACCCTTGGGCATCAGCCCCAGCATTTT.

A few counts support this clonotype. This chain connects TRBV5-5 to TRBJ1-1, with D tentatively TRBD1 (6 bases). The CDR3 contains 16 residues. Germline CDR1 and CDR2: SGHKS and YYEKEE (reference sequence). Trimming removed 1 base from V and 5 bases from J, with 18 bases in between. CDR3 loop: CASSLKTGGERTEAFF. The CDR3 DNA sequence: TGTGCCAGCAGCTTGAAGACAGGAGGAGAACGGACTGAAGCTTTCTTT.

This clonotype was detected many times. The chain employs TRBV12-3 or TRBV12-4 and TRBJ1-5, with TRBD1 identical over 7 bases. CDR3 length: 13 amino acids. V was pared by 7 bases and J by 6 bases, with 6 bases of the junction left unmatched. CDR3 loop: CASTKQGTQPQHF. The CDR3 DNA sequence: TGTGCCAGCACGAAACAGGGGACTCAGCCCCAGCATTTT.

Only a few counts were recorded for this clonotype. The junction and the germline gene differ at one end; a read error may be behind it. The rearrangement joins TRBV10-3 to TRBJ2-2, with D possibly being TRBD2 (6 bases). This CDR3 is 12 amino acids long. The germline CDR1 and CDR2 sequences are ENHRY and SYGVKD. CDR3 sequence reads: CASGENTGELFF. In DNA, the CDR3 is TGCGCATCGGGGGAGAACACCGGGGAGCTGTTTTTT.

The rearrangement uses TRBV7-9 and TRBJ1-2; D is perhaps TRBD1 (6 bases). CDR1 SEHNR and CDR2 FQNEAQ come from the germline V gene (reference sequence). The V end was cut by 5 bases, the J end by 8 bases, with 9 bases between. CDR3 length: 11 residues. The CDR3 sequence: CASSVGQGYTF. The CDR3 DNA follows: TGTGCCAGCAGCGTAGGACAGGGCTACACCTTC.

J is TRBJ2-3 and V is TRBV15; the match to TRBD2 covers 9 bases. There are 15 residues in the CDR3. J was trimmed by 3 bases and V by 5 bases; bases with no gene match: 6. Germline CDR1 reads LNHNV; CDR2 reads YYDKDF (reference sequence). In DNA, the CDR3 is TGTGCCACCAGCCCTCAGCGGGGGGTTACAGATACGCAGTATTTT. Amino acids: CATSPQRGVTDTQYF.

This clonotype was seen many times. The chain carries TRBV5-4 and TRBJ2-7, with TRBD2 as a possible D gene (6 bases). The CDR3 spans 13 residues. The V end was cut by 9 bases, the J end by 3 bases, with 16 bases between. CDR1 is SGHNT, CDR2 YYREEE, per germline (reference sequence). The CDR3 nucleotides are TGTGCCACCCGGGACTCCCGAGACTACGAGCAGTACGTC. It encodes CATRDSRDYEQYV.